A single sample is the source of the 15 T cell receptor beta chains below, sequenced in a study of T cell clones after liver transplantation. Generated by immunoSEQ multiplex PCR, the TCRdb table keeps only in-frame clones and is missing some. Of around 80,000 clones listed, about 82% are singletons. The source was CD4+ T cells from blood, collected approximately 45 months after liver transplant. The receptors originated from a human patient who received a liver transplant. Among the T cells, some may be from the graft donor.

The V and J genes are TRBV6-1 and TRBJ2-3; D ambiguous. The length of the CDR3 is 11 residues. Trimming left V 6 bases short and J 6 bases short, with 7 bases between. Germline loops: CDR1 MNHNS, CDR2 SASEGT. CDR3 residues: CASSLGDTQYF. The CDR3 DNA is TGTGCCAGCAGCCTCGGGGATACGCAGTATTTT.

The chain joins TRBV19 to TRBJ2-1; D uncertain. This CDR3 has 16 residues. Germline CDR1 reads LNHDA; CDR2 reads SQIVND (reference sequence). V lost 6 bases, J lost 8 bases, and 23 bases lay in between. CDR3 in amino acids: CASSSLGAPIGYEQFF. In DNA, the CDR3 is TGTGCCAGTAGCTCCCTCGGAGCCCCGATCGGATATGAGCAGTTCTTC.

The V gene is TRBV6-5, the J gene TRBJ1-2; no reliable D call. Trimming left V 0 bases short and J 1 base short, with 9 bases between. Germline CDR1 reads MNHEY; CDR2 reads SVGAGI. The CDR3 is 15 amino acids. CDR3 loop: CASSYSGRINYGYTF. In DNA form, the CDR3 reads TGTGCCAGCAGTTACTCGGGCCGGATTAACTATGGCTACACCTTC.

The chain combines TRBV7-2 with TRBJ1-3, with 7 bases aligning to TRBD1. The junction had 9 bases not matched to a gene; V was cut back by 5 bases and J by 2 bases. CDR3 size: 16 residues. Germline V gene lookup returns CDR1 SGHTA and CDR2 FQGNSA. The CDR3 protein is CASSVQTGTAGNTIYF. DNA of the CDR3: TGTGCCAGCAGCGTTCAGACAGGGACCGCTGGAAACACCATATATTTT.

The chain is built from TRBV6-5 and TRBJ2-3, with D uncertain. Deletions cut 5 bases from V and 5 bases from J, with 8 bases between. CDR3 length equals 12 residues. The germline gives CDR1 MNHEY, CDR2 SVGAGI. The CDR3 bases are TGTGCCAGCAGTGAAAACTTAGATACGCAGTATTTT. Translation gives CASSENLDTQYF.

This clone showed up just a few times. The rearrangement joins TRBV19 to TRBJ1-2; D is ambiguous. Germline V gene sequence: CDR1 LNHDA, CDR2 SQIVND (reference sequence). The CDR3 contains 13 residues. Trimming stripped 3 bases from V and 8 bases from J, with 13 bases between. CDR3 nucleotides: TGTGCCAGTAGTATGTCACGGGCCGGCGGCTACACCTTC. It yields the protein CASSMSRAGGYTF. Complete variable domain (other parts from reference TRBV19 and TRBJ1-2): DGGITQSPKYLFRKEGQNVTLSCEQNLNHDAMYWYRQDPGQGLRLIYYSQIVNDFQKGDIAEGYSVSREKKESFPLTVTSAQKNPTAFYLCASSMSRAGGYTFGSGTRLTVV.

The rearrangement links TRBV29-1 to TRBJ2-5; possibly TRBD2 for D (6 bases). The germline V gene has CDR1 SQVTM and CDR2 ANQGSEA. Deletions cut 3 bases from V and 6 bases from J, with 8 bases between. The CDR3 is 11 residues long. The CDR3 bases are TGCAGCGTTGAGGGGAGGCAGACCCAGTACTTC. Translated: CSVEGRQTQYF.

The genes are TRBV7-9 and TRBJ2-2; D is uncertain. CDR1 and CDR2 from the germline V gene are SEHNR and FQNEAQ (reference sequence). The CDR3 consists of 13 residues. With 1 base removed from V and 8 bases from J, the gap between germline ends came to 8 bases. CDR3 sequence reads: CASSLVSVGELFF. For the CDR3, the DNA is TGTGCCAGCAGCTTAGTTTCCGTGGGGGAGCTGTTTTTT.

This clone appeared a few times. This chain joins TRBV18 and TRBJ1-5; D uncertain. V was cut by 3 bases and J by 6 bases, with 9 bases left in between. The CDR3 sequence is 13 residues long. Germline loops: CDR1 KGHSH, CDR2 LQKENI. The CDR3: CASSPQKGQPQHF. In nucleotides, the CDR3 is TGTGCCAGCTCACCCCAGAAGGGTCAGCCCCAGCATTTT. Full variable domain (missing parts from reference TRBV18 and TRBJ1-5): NAGVMQNPRHLVRRRGQEARLRCSPMKGHSHVYWYRQLPEEGLKFMVYLQKENIIDESGMPKERFSAEFPKEGPSILRIQQVVRGDSAAYFCASSPQKGQPQHFGDGTRLSIL.

This clone was picked up a small number of times. The chain combines TRBV7-9 with TRBJ2-3; TRBD1 or TRBD2 may be the D gene (5 bases each). Germline V lookup: CDR1 SEHNR, CDR2 FQNEAQ (reference sequence). The CDR3 contains 14 residues. The ends were cut back, 5 bases at V and 5 bases at J, with 14 bases in the middle. The CDR3 nucleotides are TGTGCCAGCAGCCTTCCGGGGCGCCTAGATACGCAGTATTTT. It specifies CASSLPGRLDTQYF.

CDR3 amino acids: CASREGHLAMTQYF. As DNA, the CDR3 is TGTGCCAGCAGAGAGGGACACCTAGCTATGACCCAGTACTTC. The chain links TRBV6-1 to TRBJ2-5; the D gene is possibly TRBD1 (6 bases). The germline V and J ends were trimmed by 6 bases and 7 bases, with 18 bases remaining between them. Germline V gives CDR1 MNHNS, CDR2 SASEGT. The CDR3 extends over 14 amino acids.

This clone was observed a handful of times. The chain joins TRBV5-1 to TRBJ1-2; D remains ambiguous. The CDR3 is 13 amino acids. V was trimmed by 5 bases and J by 6 bases, leaving 14 bases between them. The V gene's germline CDR1 is SGHRS and CDR2 YFSETQ. The CDR3 DNA sequence: TGCGCCAGCAGGGACCAAGGCCCAGATGGCTACACCTTC. This sequence encodes CASRDQGPDGYTF.

The chain recombines TRBV7-3 with TRBJ2-7; 9 bases fit TRBD1. CDR1 and CDR2 from the germline V gene are SGHTA and FQGTGA. V dropped 4 bases and J dropped 2; count of bases not matched to a gene: 6. CDR3 length: 15 residues. DNA for the CDR3: TGTGCCAGCAGCTCGGGACAGGGAAACACCTACGAGCAGTACTTC. The encoded protein is CASSSGQGNTYEQYF.

The gene calls are TRBV5-4 and TRBJ2-5, with TRBD1 matching 7 bases. This CDR3 contains 14 residues. V shed 3 bases, J shed 4 bases, and the junction held 6 bases outside the gene matches. Per the germline V gene, CDR1 is SGHNT and CDR2 is YYREEE (reference sequence). The CDR3 loop is CASSSPRGRETQYF. In DNA, the CDR3 is TGTGCCAGCAGCTCCCCTAGGGGGCGAGAGACCCAGTACTTC.

V usage is TRBV7-6 and J usage is TRBJ1-5; D gene unclear. There are 14 residues in the CDR3. Germline-derived CDR1 and CDR2 are SGHVS and FNYEAQ. Trimming left V 3 bases short and J 4 bases short, with 10 bases between. CDR3 amino acids: CASSFITRNQPQHF. CDR3 nucleotide sequence: TGTGCCAGCAGCTTTATAACACGTAATCAGCCCCAGCATTTT.